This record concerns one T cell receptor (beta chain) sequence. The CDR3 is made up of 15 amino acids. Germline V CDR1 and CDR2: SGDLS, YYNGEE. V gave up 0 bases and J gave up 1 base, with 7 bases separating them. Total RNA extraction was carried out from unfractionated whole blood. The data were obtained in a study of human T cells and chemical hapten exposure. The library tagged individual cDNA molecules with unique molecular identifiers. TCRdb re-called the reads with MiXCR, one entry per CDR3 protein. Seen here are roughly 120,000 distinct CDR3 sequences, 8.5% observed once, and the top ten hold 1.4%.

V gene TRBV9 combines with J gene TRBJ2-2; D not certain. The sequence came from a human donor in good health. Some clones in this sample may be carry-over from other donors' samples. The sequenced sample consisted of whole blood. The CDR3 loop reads CASSVVKENTGELFF. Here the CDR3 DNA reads TGTGCCAGCAGCGTAGTAAAGGAGAACACCGGGGAGCTGTTTTTT.